One sample yielded the 17 T cell receptor beta chains listed below, sequenced in a study of CD8 T cells in ankylosing spondylitis. TCRdb ran MiXCR on the 5' RACE reads and lists one entry per CDR3 protein. The sample records 240,000 or so distinct CDR3 sequences, about 10% being singletons. The material sequenced was blood, either unsorted or a sorted T cell fraction (not recorded which). These receptors came from a male donor with ankylosing spondylitis or in good health (not recorded which).

This rearrangement joins TRBV5-6 to TRBJ2-3; D perhaps matches TRBD2 (6 bases). The V end lost 1 base, the J end lost 2 bases, and 14 bases lay between the germline ends. The CDR3 extends over 16 amino acids. The germline V gene has CDR1 SGHDT and CDR2 YYEEEE. CDR3 in DNA: TGTGCCAGCAGCTTGTTCCGGGGGACGGCCACAGATACGCAGTATTTT. Amino acids: CASSLFRGTATDTQYF.

Only a few counts were recorded for this clonotype. This sequence joins TRBV7-9 and TRBJ1-3; D possibly corresponds to TRBD1 (6 bases). Germline V gene data show CDR1 as SEHNR and CDR2 as FQNEAQ (reference sequence). This CDR3 has 14 residues. V shed 5 bases and J shed 3 bases, with 11 bases lying between them. This CDR3 is CASSKGGLGNTIYF. In DNA form, the CDR3 reads TGTGCCAGCAGCAAAGGGGGACTTGGAAACACCATATATTTT. Drawing the rest from reference TRBV7-9 and TRBJ1-3, the complete variable domain is DTGVSQNPRHKITKRGQNVTFRCDPISEHNRLYWYRQTLGQGPEFLTYFQNEAQLEKSRLLSDRFSAERPKGSFSTLEIQRTEQGDSAMYLCASSKGGLGNTIYFGEGSWLTVV.

This clonotype came up many times. CDR3 protein: CASSPRWDTGELFF. The CDR3 region has the DNA TGTGCCAGCAGCCCCAGGTGGGACACCGGGGAGCTGTTTTTT. The chain uses TRBV11-2 and TRBJ2-2; D call uncertain. CDR1 and CDR2 from the germline V gene are SGHAT and FQNNGV. The CDR3 is 14 residues long. Trimming removed 5 bases at V and 3 bases at J, with 10 bases between.

This clonotype was picked up many times. The chain joins TRBV7-2 to TRBJ2-1, with 9 bases lining up with TRBD2. V lost 3 bases to trimming and J lost 2 bases; unmatched junction nucleotides: 2. This CDR3 has 15 residues. Per the germline V gene, CDR1 is SGHTA and CDR2 is FQGNSA. CDR3 region: CASSFGGGAYNEQFF. The CDR3, as DNA: TGTGCCAGCAGCTTCGGCGGGGGGGCCTACAATGAGCAGTTCTTC.

The table lists this clonotype with many counts. The V call is TRBV5-1, the J call TRBJ2-2, with D tentatively TRBD1 (5 bases). The germline V and J ends were trimmed by 0 bases and 7 bases, with 16 bases remaining between them. The CDR3 is 16 amino acids. CDR1 SGHRS and CDR2 YFSETQ come from the germline V gene. Here the CDR3 DNA reads TGCGCCAGCAGCTTGGTTGGGCAGGGCGCCGGCGGGGAGCTGTTTTTT. It codes for CASSLVGQGAGGELFF.

A remark on this clonotype: Possible read error: a much larger clone is one base away. This chain connects TRBV28 to TRBJ2-3; D uncertain. CDR3 length: 12 residues. The germline CDR1 and CDR2 sequences are MDHEN and SYDVKM. The CDR3 DNA reads TGTGCCAACAGTTCCCCCACAGATACGCAGTATTTT. It specifies CANSSPTDTQYF.

This clonotype was seen many times. The chain uses TRBV3-1 and TRBJ2-2; possible D gene TRBD2, 5 bases. Germline values: CDR1 LGHDT, CDR2 YNNKEL (reference sequence). There are 16 residues in the CDR3. V was clipped by 4 bases and J by 5 bases, with 17 bases between them. In nucleotides, the CDR3 is TGTGCCAGCAGCCCACGGGGTATTGGGTTTACCGGGGAGCTGTTTTTT. As protein: CASSPRGIGFTGELFF.

A few counts support this clonotype. The genes are TRBV29-1 and TRBJ2-5; no definite D call. The CDR3 covers 11 residues. In germline, CDR1 is SQVTM, CDR2 ANQGSEA. V was clipped by 8 bases and J by 4 bases, with 11 bases between them. CDR3 amino acids: CSTSPTETQYF. Written as DNA, the CDR3 is TGCAGCACGTCCCCGACAGAGACCCAGTACTTC.

The sample holds a few counts of this clonotype. This chain connects TRBV12-3 or TRBV12-4 to TRBJ2-2; D is unresolved. The ends were cut back, 4 bases at V and 6 bases at J, with 9 bases in the middle. The CDR3 sequence is 13 residues long. The CDR3 nucleotides are TGTGCCAGCAGTTCCCCAGTATCCGGGGAGCTGTTTTTT. This encodes CASSSPVSGELFF.

The chain combines TRBV12-3 or TRBV12-4 with TRBJ2-1; 9 bases fit TRBD1. V dropped 6 bases and J dropped 7; count of bases not matched to a gene: 10. The CDR3 is 15 residues long. The CDR3 reads CASRATGGIGNEQFF. CDR3 coding DNA: TGTGCCAGCAGAGCGACAGGGGGGATAGGAAATGAGCAGTTCTTC.

This clonotype was recorded at least ten times. The CDR3 DNA follows: TGTGCCAGCAGTTCAGCGTGGAGGGAAGCTGAGCAGTACTTC. Translation gives CASSSAWREAEQYF. The chain employs TRBV6-5 and TRBJ2-7, with D possibly being TRBD2 (6 bases). Trimming pared 4 bases from V and 7 bases from J, leaving 17 bases between. In germline, CDR1 is MNHEY, CDR2 SVGAGI. The CDR3 runs to 14 residues.

The rearrangement joins TRBV10-3 to TRBJ2-2; a possible D gene is TRBD1 (5 bases). With 0 bases removed from V and 7 bases from J, the gap between germline ends came to 9 bases. Germline CDR1 and CDR2: ENHRY and SYGVKD. The CDR3 extends over 14 amino acids. The CDR3 DNA reads as TGTGCCATCAGTGAGTCGATAGACAGCGGGGAGCTGTTTTTT. Translation gives CAISESIDSGELFF.

This clonotype has a count of ten or more. The CDR3 here is CASSESRQGDSPLHF. In nucleotides, the CDR3 is TGTGCCAGCAGTGAATCGAGACAGGGTGATTCACCCCTCCACTTT. This chain joins TRBV25-1 and TRBJ1-6, with 7 bases aligning to TRBD1. V lost 1 base, J lost 8 bases, and 5 bases stayed unmatched. Germline values: CDR1 MGHDK, CDR2 SYGVNS. This CDR3 comprises 15 residues.

This clonotype has at least ten counts. The rearrangement links TRBV10-3 to TRBJ2-7; D remains unclear. The V gene's germline CDR1 is ENHRY and CDR2 SYGVKD. V lost 0 bases and J lost 4, with 4 bases in between. The CDR3 length is 12 residues. The CDR3 nucleotides read TGTGCCATCAGTGAGTCGGAGTACGAGCAGTACTTC. Protein sequence: CAISESEYEQYF.

This clonotype appeared many times. V gene TRBV12-3 or TRBV12-4 combines with J gene TRBJ2-1; TRBD1 is a possible D gene (6 bases). The CDR3 is 14 amino acids. V was clipped by 6 bases and J by 9 bases, with 18 bases between them. CDR3 in DNA: TGTGCCAGCAGCCGGGCAGGGGAAAGAGTTGAGCAGTTCTTC. Encoded protein: CASSRAGERVEQFF.

The sample holds a few counts of this clonotype. The chain recombines TRBV20-1 with TRBJ1-2; 9 nucleotides match TRBD1. CDR1 and CDR2 (germline): DFQATT, SNEGSKA (reference sequence). The length of the CDR3 is 16 residues. With V trimmed by 5 bases and J by 4 bases, 14 bases remained unmatched. Here the CDR3 reads CSARSLGTGKAYGYTF. The CDR3 DNA reads TGCAGTGCTCGCTCCCTGGGGACAGGGAAAGCCTATGGCTACACCTTC.

This clonotype was recorded many times. The chain joins TRBV3-1 to TRBJ2-2, with unresolved D. The V and J ends lost 4 bases and 10 bases respectively, with 10 bases between them. Germline CDR1 reads LGHDT; CDR2 reads YNNKEL (reference sequence). CDR3 length: 12 amino acids. The CDR3 protein is CASSLLPLELFF. In DNA form, the CDR3 reads TGTGCCAGCAGCCTTCTGCCGCTGGAGCTGTTTTTT.